This TCR beta chain was sequenced for a study of T cell responses to AZD1222 COVID-19 vaccine. This CDR3 is built from 13 residues. Germline-derived CDR1 and CDR2 are SEHNR and FQNEAQ (reference sequence). Trimming removed 1 base at V and 2 bases at J, with 5 bases between. In regard to this clone: The same CDR3 can be traced to other DNA sequences in this sample.

Clones were sequenced by immunoSEQ multiplex PCR, and TCRdb holds only the in-frame ones, with some missing. The sample records some 150,000 clones, around 90% being singletons. Sample: peripheral blood, taken on day 0 of AZD1222 vaccination. The chain carries TRBV7-9 and TRBJ1-1; no reliable D call. The sequence derives from an adult in good health. This chain's CDR3 is CASSLGSNTEAFF. In DNA form, the CDR3 reads TGTGCCAGCAGCTTAGGCAGTAACACTGAAGCTTTCTTT.